Detailed here is one TCR beta chain. J was trimmed by 9 bases and V by 4 bases; bases with no gene match: 17. Looked up from germline, CDR1 is MNHNS and CDR2 is SASEGT. CDR3 size: 17 residues. This sample is part of a study of blood T cell repertoires in COVID-19. TCRdb's copy holds only in-frame clones and misses some; the assay was immunoSEQ multiplex PCR. The sample contains about 14,000 clones, around four fifths of which appear only once. The receptor was isolated from a woman in her sixties or seventies with acute or convalescent COVID-19. Sequencing was done on a sample of peripheral blood. This chain uses TRBV6-1 with TRBJ2-1, with TRBD1 matching over 8 bases. In nucleotides, the CDR3 is TGTGCCAGCAGTGCGCGGCGCGACAGGGGTGTCCAGTTTGAGCAGTTCTTC. As protein: CASSARRDRGVQFEQFF.